The 14 T cell receptor beta chains in this list originate from one sample, sequenced in a study of T cell repertoires in ileal Crohn's disease. Repertoires were generated with immunoSEQ multiplex PCR, while TCRdb's copy carries only in-frame clones and drops some. The sample consists of about 5,200 clones, 80% to 90% of them appearing once. Sequencing was done on a sample of ileal tissue. These receptors were collected from an adult with Crohn's disease.

This clone was seen just once. The chain joins TRBV2 to TRBJ2-7; D may be TRBD1 (5 bases). The CDR3 has 14 residues. Germline values: CDR1 SNHLY, CDR2 FYNNEI. With 3 bases removed from V and 2 bases from J, the gap between germline ends came to 11 bases. CDR3 in DNA: TGTGCCAGCAGTGACAGGGTAGTAACCTACGAGCAGTACTTC. This translates into CASSDRVVTYEQYF.

This clone is a singleton in its sample. The chain has TRBV30 and TRBJ1-5; tentatively, D is TRBD1 (5 bases). Trimming removed 4 bases at V and 3 bases at J, with 22 bases between. The CDR3 runs to 17 residues. The germline V gene encodes CDR1 GTSNPN and CDR2 SVGIG (reference sequence). The CDR3 spells CAWNGKGLGSVNQPQHF. In DNA, the CDR3 is TGTGCCTGGAATGGGAAGGGGCTAGGCTCCGTCAATCAGCCCCAGCATTTT.

The rearrangement links TRBV6-1 to TRBJ2-1, with TRBD1 as a possible D gene (6 bases). This CDR3 comprises 11 residues. The germline V gene has CDR1 MNHNS and CDR2 SASEGT. Trimming shortened V by 6 bases and J by 8 bases, and 8 bases separated the two germline ends. The CDR3 DNA sequence: TGTGCCAGCAGCAGGGGTCATGAGCAGTTCTTC. It yields the protein CASSRGHEQFF.

This clone was seen only a few times. The chain uses TRBV19 and TRBJ2-3; 9 bases map to TRBD2. The length of the CDR3 is 15 residues. Unmatched junction bases numbered 13, after V lost 8 bases and J lost 7 bases. Per germline, CDR1 LNHDA and CDR2 SQIVND (reference sequence). CDR3 nucleotides: TGTGCCAGTTCCCCCAATAGCGGGAGTTCGTATACGCAGTATTTT. Its protein is CASSPNSGSSYTQYF.

The chain links TRBV7-2 to TRBJ2-3, with 8 positions matching TRBD2. With V trimmed by 6 bases and J by 4 bases, 9 bases remained unmatched. The germline V gene has CDR1 SGHTA and CDR2 FQGNSA. This CDR3 is built from 15 residues. The CDR3 here is CASRTVAGNSDTQYF. DNA for the CDR3: TGTGCCAGCAGGACTGTAGCGGGGAACTCAGATACGCAGTATTTT. Full variable domain (remainder filled in from reference TRBV7-2 and TRBJ2-3): GAGVSQSPSNKVTEKGKDVELRCDPISGHTALYWYRQSLGQGLEFLIYFQGNSAPDKSGLPSDRFSAERTGGSVSTLTIQRTQQEDSAVYLCASRTVAGNSDTQYFGPGTRLTVL.

This clone was detected only a few times. This rearrangement joins TRBV6-1 to TRBJ1-1, with D uncertain. This CDR3 comprises 15 residues. V was shortened by 7 bases and J by 3 bases, with 18 bases between the two germline ends. CDR1 MNHNS and CDR2 SASEGT come from the germline V gene. CDR3 DNA: TGTGCCAGCACCTTACTGGGGAGTAAGGACACTGAAGCTTTCTTT. Translation gives CASTLLGSKDTEAFF.

The chain carries TRBV21-1 and TRBJ1-1. TRBV21-1 is reported as a pseudogene. This CDR3 region has 11 residues. In DNA, the CDR3 is TGTGCCAGCAGCAAGGGCAGGAGGGCTTTCTTT. Translating it yields CASSKGRRAFF.

This clone was recorded a few times. This chain joins TRBV14 and TRBJ1-2; D is possibly TRBD1 (6 bases). Between the trimmed V and J ends, which lost 0 bases and 8 bases, there was a span of 25 bases. Germline CDR1 reads SGHDN; CDR2 reads FVKESK. The CDR3 spans 18 residues. The CDR3 protein is CASSQDWGGDFPSQGYTF. The DNA of the CDR3 is TGTGCCAGCAGCCAAGATTGGGGGGGCGATTTCCCCTCTCAAGGCTACACCTTC.

The chain links TRBV2 to TRBJ2-5, with D unclear. V dropped 4 bases and J dropped 4 bases, with 19 bases sitting between them. The CDR3 length is 16 residues. The germline gives CDR1 SNHLY, CDR2 FYNNEI. The DNA for the CDR3 is TGTGCCAGCAGTGTTCGTTCGCGAGCTAGTGGAGAGACCCAGTACTTC. As protein: CASSVRSRASGETQYF.

This chain joins TRBV4-3 and TRBJ2-7; D remains unclear. V lost 0 bases, J lost 2 bases, and 11 bases lay in between. The CDR3 is made up of 15 amino acids. Germline values: CDR1 LGHNA, CDR2 YSLEER. CDR3 protein: CASSQEKYSPYEQYF. The CDR3 nucleotides read TGCGCCAGCAGCCAAGAGAAGTATAGTCCCTACGAGCAGTACTTC.

The chain carries TRBV19 and TRBJ1-2; 9 bases are shared with TRBD1. The CDR3 has 17 amino acids. Per germline, CDR1 LNHDA and CDR2 SQIVND (reference sequence). With 4 bases clipped from V and 8 bases from J, the junction kept 17 bases outside the gene matches. As DNA, the CDR3 is TGTGCCAGTAGTACCGCCGGGACAGGGAGGCTCGCGTCGGGCTACACCTTC. This encodes CASSTAGTGRLASGYTF.

This clone was counted only a few times. The chain links TRBV19 to TRBJ2-1, with 11 bases fitting TRBD1. The CDR3 sequence is 15 residues long. Germline V gene data show CDR1 as LNHDA and CDR2 as SQIVND (reference sequence). The V and J ends lost 5 bases and 4 bases, in that order; junction bases with no gene match: 4. The CDR3 loop reads CASSLGQGAYNEQFF. Here the CDR3 DNA reads TGTGCCAGTAGTCTTGGACAGGGGGCTTACAATGAGCAGTTCTTC.

The gene calls are TRBV4-3 and TRBJ1-4, with D tentatively TRBD1 (6 bases). Germline V gene data show CDR1 as LGHNA and CDR2 as YSLEER. This CDR3 is built from 15 residues. Trimming pared 6 bases from V and 3 bases from J, leaving 14 bases between. The CDR3 DNA follows: TGCGCCAGCAGACCGCGGACAGAATCTAATGAAAAACTGTTTTTT. This sequence encodes CASRPRTESNEKLFF.

The V and J genes are TRBV27 and TRBJ2-7; the match to TRBD1 covers 7 bases. J was trimmed by 2 bases and V by 0 bases; bases with no gene match: 4. The CDR3 extends over 15 amino acids. Germline-derived CDR1 and CDR2 are MNHEY and SMNVEV (reference sequence). CDR3 coding DNA: TGTGCCAGCAGTTTATCCTCCGGGACAGCCTACGAGCAGTACTTC. Its translation: CASSLSSGTAYEQYF.